These 5 T cell receptor beta chains share one sample of origin, sequenced in a study of blood T cell repertoires in COVID-19. Repertoires were generated with immunoSEQ multiplex PCR, while TCRdb's copy carries only in-frame clones and drops some. The top ten hold 1.6% of the sample, which has more than 300,000 clones, approximately 88% seen once. The sequencing input was peripheral blood. Receptors were obtained from a woman between 25 and 40 years old with COVID-19, enrolled during active disease.

The V and J genes are TRBV5-4 and TRBJ2-1; no clear D. CDR1 SGHNT and CDR2 YYREEE come from the germline V gene (reference sequence). Trimming left V 0 bases short and J 4 bases short, with 5 bases between. The CDR3 extends over 13 amino acids. DNA of the CDR3: TGTGCCAGCAGCTTGGGTCAGTACAATGAGCAGTTCTTC. Translation gives CASSLGQYNEQFF.

The CDR3, as DNA: TGTGCCAGCTCACCACTTCTAGCGGGGGTGAACACCGGGGAGCTGTTTTTT. Protein product: CASSPLLAGVNTGELFF. The chain couples TRBV18 to TRBJ2-2; 10 bases are shared with TRBD2. The CDR3 loop spans 17 amino acids. Unmatched junction bases numbered 3, after V lost 1 base and J lost 1 base. Germline CDR1 is KGHSH and CDR2 is LQKENI.

This chain links TRBV18 with TRBJ2-7; D possibly corresponds to TRBD2 (6 bases). Per germline, CDR1 KGHSH and CDR2 LQKENI. V lost 2 bases and J lost 6, with 17 bases in between. The CDR3 runs to 15 residues. Here the CDR3 reads CASSPMGGDRFEQYV. The CDR3 DNA reads TGTGCCAGCTCACCAATGGGCGGGGACCGGTTCGAGCAGTACGTC.

The CDR3 DNA is TGTGCCATCAGTGAAGCAGGACAGGGAGATCAGCCCCAGCATTTT. Amino acids: CAISEAGQGDQPQHF. V gene TRBV10-3 combines with J gene TRBJ1-5; 8 nucleotides agree with TRBD1. Germline V gene sequence: CDR1 ENHRY, CDR2 SYGVKD. This CDR3 comprises 15 residues. The V gene end was trimmed by 3 bases and the J gene end by 5 bases; junction bases not matched to a gene: 6.

V is TRBV3-1 (or the pseudogene TRBV3-2) and J is TRBJ1-6; 7 nucleotides agree with TRBD1. CDR3 length: 16 residues. Germline V CDR1 and CDR2: LGHDT, YNNKEL (reference sequence). Trimming at V came to 4 bases and at J to 4 bases, leaving 7 bases not matched to a gene. In DNA form, the CDR3 reads TGTGCCAGCAGCCGACAGGGTAGTACGTATAATTCACCCCTCCACTTT. Protein sequence: CASSRQGSTYNSPLHF.